Below, 19 T cell receptor beta chains from the same sample are listed, as sequenced in a study of response to subunit inactivated influenza vaccine. TCRdb recomputed calls from the RT-PCR reads with MiXCR, one row per CDR3 protein. The repertoire consists of around 850,000 distinct CDR3 sequences, with less than 20% occurring once and the leading ten covering roughly a tenth. The specimen was PBMCs from blood, collected roughly 5 days after vaccination. Source of these receptors: a man aged 50 to 59 who received an inactivated influenza vaccine.

V usage is TRBV5-1 and J usage is TRBJ2-5; D may be TRBD1 (5 bases). The V and J ends lost 0 bases and 5 bases respectively, with 14 bases between them. Germline assignment: CDR1 SGHRS and CDR2 YFSETQ. The CDR3 covers 15 residues. The CDR3: CASSLEAGPRETQYF. For the CDR3, the DNA is TGCGCCAGCAGCTTGGAGGCAGGGCCTCGGGAGACCCAGTACTTC.

This clonotype was found a few times. This sequence joins TRBV11-2 and TRBJ2-7; D tentatively fits TRBD1 or TRBD2 (5 bases each). The V end was cut by 2 bases, the J end by 2 bases, with 16 bases between. CDR3 length: 16 residues. Germline CDR1 SGHAT, CDR2 FQNNGV. CDR3 sequence reads: CASSLLRDPNAYEQYF. The CDR3 bases are TGTGCCAGCAGCTTATTACGGGACCCGAATGCCTACGAGCAGTACTTC.

This clonotype has at least ten counts. The rearrangement uses TRBV6-1 and TRBJ1-5; perhaps TRBD1 as D (5 bases). This CDR3 has 18 residues. Germline lookup yields CDR1 MNHNS and CDR2 SASEGT. The germline V and J ends were trimmed by 6 bases and 1 base, with 22 bases remaining between them. CDR3 loop: CASSHISGGGRSNQPQHF. The DNA for the CDR3 is TGTGCCAGCAGCCATATATCAGGTGGGGGTCGAAGCAATCAGCCCCAGCATTTT.

The chain couples TRBV20-1 to TRBJ2-3, with 8 positions matching TRBD2. With 4 bases clipped from V and 2 bases from J, the junction kept 11 bases outside the gene matches. This CDR3 spans 16 amino acids. Germline V lookup: CDR1 DFQATT, CDR2 SNEGSKA (reference sequence). CDR3 bases: TGCAGTGCTAACCCGTTGGCGGGGGGTTTCACAGATACGCAGTATTTT. Translation: CSANPLAGGFTDTQYF.

The V call is TRBV5-1, the J call TRBJ2-7, with 8 bases matching TRBD2. This CDR3 is 17 amino acids long. The germline gives CDR1 SGHRS, CDR2 YFSETQ. The junction had 12 bases not matched to a gene; V was cut back by 0 bases and J by 4 bases. The CDR3 sequence is CASSLALGGGLSYEQYF. CDR3 DNA: TGCGCCAGCAGCTTGGCCCTTGGCGGGGGGTTATCTTACGAGCAGTACTTC.

This clonotype has a count of ten or more. The chain joins TRBV7-2 to TRBJ2-1, with D perhaps assigned TRBD1 or TRBD2 (6 bases each). V lost 5 bases and J lost 6, with 17 bases in between. This CDR3 is 15 amino acids long. Germline CDR1 SGHTA, CDR2 FQGNSA. The CDR3 loop is CASSPDGGSTNEQFF. The CDR3 region has the DNA TGTGCCAGCAGCCCAGACGGGGGCTCGACCAATGAGCAGTTCTTC.

V is TRBV20-1 and J is TRBJ1-4, with 10 bases fitting TRBD1. From germline, CDR1 is DFQATT and CDR2 SNEGSKA (reference sequence). The CDR3 spans 15 residues. V was pared by 0 bases and J by 7 bases, with 5 bases of the junction left unmatched. The CDR3 protein is CSARDLTGGGEKLFF. DNA of the CDR3: TGCAGTGCTAGAGACTTGACAGGGGGCGGTGAAAAACTGTTTTTT.

This clonotype was counted at least ten times. The chain carries TRBV29-1 and TRBJ2-1; D not certain. V lost 7 bases and J lost 10, with 14 bases in between. Germline CDR1 and CDR2: SQVTM and ANQGSEA. There are 11 residues in the CDR3. In DNA, the CDR3 is TGCAGCGGGGCTAACGCCCTAGAGCAGTTCTTC. This gives the protein CSGANALEQFF.

The chain couples TRBV3-1 to TRBJ2-7; D is ambiguous. The CDR3 spans 14 residues. V was trimmed by 2 bases and J by 7 bases, leaving 15 bases between them. Germline V gene sequence: CDR1 LGHDT, CDR2 YNNKEL (reference sequence). The CDR3 region is CASSQLLSSEEQYF. CDR3 DNA sequence: TGTGCCAGCAGCCAACTGTTGTCTTCGGAAGAGCAGTACTTC.

V and J are TRBV20-1 and TRBJ2-1; D unclear. V was trimmed by 3 bases and J by 5 bases, leaving 5 bases between them. Germline loops: CDR1 DFQATT, CDR2 SNEGSKA (reference sequence). CDR3 length: 11 amino acids. CDR3 region: CSARGNNEQFF. In DNA, the CDR3 is TGCAGTGCTAGGGGGAACAATGAGCAGTTCTTC.

This clonotype was detected only a few times. This sequence joins TRBV28 and TRBJ2-1; no definite D call. Trimming stripped 3 bases from V and 0 bases from J, with 12 bases between. The CDR3 sequence is 16 residues long. Germline CDR1 reads MDHEN; CDR2 reads SYDVKM. CDR3 amino acids: CASSFGSESSYNEQFF. For the CDR3, the DNA is TGTGCCAGCAGTTTCGGGTCGGAGAGCTCCTACAATGAGCAGTTCTTC.

This clonotype was detected only a few times. The CDR3 DNA is TGTGCCAGCAGCTTAACGGGTAGCAGCAATGAGCAGTTCTTC. Translating gives CASSLTGSSNEQFF. The chain carries TRBV7-3 and TRBJ2-1; D ambiguous. Deletions cut 0 bases from V and 6 bases from J, with 9 bases between. The CDR3 runs 14 residues. Germline V lookup: CDR1 SGHTA, CDR2 FQGTGA.

CDR3 loop: CSARGFRTTSGRRGGGETQYF. The CDR3 DNA sequence: TGCAGTGCTAGAGGGTTTCGGACGACTAGCGGGAGACGTGGGGGTGGGGAGACCCAGTACTTC. The chain recombines TRBV20-1 with TRBJ2-5; 12 bases are shared with TRBD2. Germline assignment: CDR1 DFQATT and CDR2 SNEGSKA (reference sequence). V trimming: 1 base; J trimming: 5 bases; junction bases outside the gene matches: 23. The CDR3 totals 21 residues.

The chain links TRBV25-1 to TRBJ2-7; D is undetermined. V was shortened by 1 base and J by 5 bases, with 12 bases between the two germline ends. This CDR3 is 14 amino acids long. CDR1 and CDR2 (germline): MGHDK, SYGVNS. The DNA for the CDR3 is TGTGCCAGCAGTGAATCCGCACAGTTCCACGAGCAGTACTTC. Translated, it gives CASSESAQFHEQYF.

This clonotype was observed a few times. This rearrangement joins TRBV2 to TRBJ2-1, with D perhaps TRBD2 (6 bases). Germline lookup yields CDR1 SNHLY and CDR2 FYNNEI. There are 15 residues in the CDR3. The V end lost 7 bases, the J end lost 3 bases, and 16 bases lay between the germline ends. CDR3 loop: CASILRIADYNEQFF. Here the CDR3 DNA reads TGTGCCAGCATTCTGAGAATAGCGGACTACAATGAGCAGTTCTTC.

For the CDR3, the DNA is TGCGCCAGCAGCCCGGCAGGACTAGCGGGGTACAATGAGCAGTTCTTC. It codes for CASSPAGLAGYNEQFF. This sequence joins TRBV5-1 and TRBJ2-1; 12 bases map to TRBD2. Looked up from germline, CDR1 is SGHRS and CDR2 is YFSETQ. V lost 4 bases to trimming and J lost 4 bases; unmatched junction nucleotides: 6. The CDR3 runs 16 residues.

The chain recombines TRBV7-9 with TRBJ2-4; D possibly corresponds to TRBD1 (5 bases). The ends were cut back, 5 bases at V and 12 bases at J, with 17 bases in the middle. The CDR3 has 13 amino acids. The germline V gene has CDR1 SEHNR and CDR2 FQNEAQ (reference sequence). CDR3 in amino acids: CASSLVDTPHQYF. As DNA, the CDR3 is TGTGCCAGCAGCCTAGTGGACACTCCTCATCAGTACTTC.

This clonotype was seen more than once but under ten times. The CDR3 is CASSTTHPQGAGVVNNEQFF. As DNA, the CDR3 is TGTGCCAGCAGCACCACGCACCCGCAGGGTGCGGGAGTGGTAAACAATGAGCAGTTCTTC. The chain combines TRBV11-1 with TRBJ2-1, with TRBD2 matching over 7 bases. This CDR3 is built from 20 residues. The V gene end was trimmed by 5 bases and the J gene end by 5 bases; junction bases not matched to a gene: 24. Germline CDR1 and CDR2: SGHAT and FQDESV (reference sequence).

In this sample, this clonotype turned up a few times. Germline is not matched at one junction end, which may reflect a read error. The rearrangement joins TRBV20-1 to TRBJ2-4; D perhaps matches TRBD1 (5 bases). The CDR3 runs to 13 residues. The germline V gene has CDR1 DFQATT and CDR2 SNEGSKA (reference sequence). The CDR3 is CSVRQKAKNIQYF. CDR3 nucleotide sequence: TGCAGTGTTAGACAGAAAGCCAAAAACATTCAGTACTTC.